This T cell receptor (beta chain) comes out of a study of blood T cell repertoires in COVID-19. Looking at the study overall: Acute and convalescent COVID-19 specimens originated in the United States, Italy and Spain. T cells, B-cell-depleted T cells, or PBMCs provided the cDNA or gDNA that served as material.

This CDR3 has 13 amino acids. V shed 2 bases, J shed 5 bases, and the junction held 4 bases outside the gene matches. CDR1 is SGHRS and CDR2 is YFSETQ in the germline V gene. Methods used by the authors: How many nucleated cells were present was estimated from reference gene primer amplification. Measured with immunoSEQ multiplex PCR; TCRdb has only the in-frame clones, and not every one. That table gives V, J and clone size, and the DNA gave D and trimming. The sample includes 90,000 to 140,000 clones, about four fifths of them seen just once. The TCR was taken from an elderly woman with acute or convalescent COVID-19. Material: peripheral blood. This chain connects TRBV5-1 to TRBJ2-7; TRBD2 matches 7 bases. This chain's CDR3 is CASSFSGGDEQYV. The CDR3 DNA sequence: TGCGCCAGCAGCTTCTCGGGGGGAGACGAGCAGTACGTC.